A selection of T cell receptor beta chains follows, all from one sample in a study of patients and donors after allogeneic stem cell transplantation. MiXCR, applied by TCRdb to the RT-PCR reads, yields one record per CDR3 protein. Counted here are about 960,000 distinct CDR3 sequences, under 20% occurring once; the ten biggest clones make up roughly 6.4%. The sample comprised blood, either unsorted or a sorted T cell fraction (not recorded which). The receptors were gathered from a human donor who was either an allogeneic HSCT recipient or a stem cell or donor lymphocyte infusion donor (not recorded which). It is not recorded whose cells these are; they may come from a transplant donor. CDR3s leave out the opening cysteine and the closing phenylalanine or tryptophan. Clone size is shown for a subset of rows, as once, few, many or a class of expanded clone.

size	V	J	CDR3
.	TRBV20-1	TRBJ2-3	SASGGDTQY
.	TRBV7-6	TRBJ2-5	ASSLPSQETQY
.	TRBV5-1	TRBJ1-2	ASSLERLYRDGYT
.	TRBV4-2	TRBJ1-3	ASSQDKLRAGNTIY
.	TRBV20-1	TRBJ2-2	SARDLGQSTTGELF
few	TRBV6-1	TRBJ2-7	ASSPRAGSTYEQY
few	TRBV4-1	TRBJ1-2	ASSHPGEANYGYT
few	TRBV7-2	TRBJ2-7	ASSSSLAGGTIY
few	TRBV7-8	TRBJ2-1	ASTLRDDRPNNEQF
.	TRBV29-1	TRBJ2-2	SVEDQRFSGELF
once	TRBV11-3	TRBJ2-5	ASKGAGFETQY
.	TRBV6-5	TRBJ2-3	ASGGPDTQY
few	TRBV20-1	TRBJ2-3	SAKLTSGSTDTQY
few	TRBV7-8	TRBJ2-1	ASSLAQGGWYNEQF
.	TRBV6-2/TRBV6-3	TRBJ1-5	ASSYGQGAQPQH
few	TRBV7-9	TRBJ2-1	ASSPWLLYNEQF
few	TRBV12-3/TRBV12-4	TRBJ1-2	ASSTGLLAYGYT
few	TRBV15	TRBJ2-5	ATSDRDRGFSETQY
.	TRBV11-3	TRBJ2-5	ASSARQGGGQETQY
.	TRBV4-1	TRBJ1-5	ASSRLPPLSNQPQH
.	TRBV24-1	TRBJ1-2	ATSDANERGYT
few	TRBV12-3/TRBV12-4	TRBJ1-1	ASSFRDRGIGEAF
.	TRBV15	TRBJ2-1	ATSNDLAGTYNEQF
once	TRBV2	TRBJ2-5	ASSWGRKQETQY
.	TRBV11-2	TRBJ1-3	ASSLGQTKHSGNTIY
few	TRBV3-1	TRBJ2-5	ASSQDSGNY
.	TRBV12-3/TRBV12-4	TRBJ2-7	ASSPFSRTGGISYEQY
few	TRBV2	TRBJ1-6	ASSRQVSRGSYNSPLH
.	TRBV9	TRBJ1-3	ASSAEGTGVRSGNTIY
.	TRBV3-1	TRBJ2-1	ASSPKAYNEQF
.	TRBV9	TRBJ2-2	ASSIRRVSGELF
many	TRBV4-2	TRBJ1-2	ASSPTGAYASGYT
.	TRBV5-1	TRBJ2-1	ASWVETSAYNEQF
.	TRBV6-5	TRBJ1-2	ASSYPKTGVYGYT
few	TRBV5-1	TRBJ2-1	ASSPRTGTYNEQF
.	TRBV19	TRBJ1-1	ASSSGHLPDTEAF
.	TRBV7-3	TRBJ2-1	ASSLAGVIAGGSRHNEQF
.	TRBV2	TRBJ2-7	ASSGMTGGIGEQY
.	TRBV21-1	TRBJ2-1	ASSNFRGSAGNNEQF
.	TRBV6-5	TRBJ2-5	ASSYYNQETQY
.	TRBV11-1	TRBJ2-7	ASSRSTSGDPPPYEQY
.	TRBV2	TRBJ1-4	ASETGGELTNEKLF
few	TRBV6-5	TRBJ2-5	ASSYSTSGRPYQETQY
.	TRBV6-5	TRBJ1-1	ASSYGGFNTEAF
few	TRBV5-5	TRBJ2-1	ASSPRRTYNEQF
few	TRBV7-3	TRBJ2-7	ASSLMPGTDYEQY
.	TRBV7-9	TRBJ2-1	ASSLKAGVEKRNEQF
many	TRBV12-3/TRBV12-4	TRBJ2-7	ASSYNYEQY
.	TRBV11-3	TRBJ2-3	ASSTAGRDTQY
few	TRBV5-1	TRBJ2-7	ASSLVSHPAHEQY
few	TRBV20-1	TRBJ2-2	SARDMTGQGIVGELF
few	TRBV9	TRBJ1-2	ASSGRDGYT
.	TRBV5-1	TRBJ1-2	ASSLTTTRANYGYT
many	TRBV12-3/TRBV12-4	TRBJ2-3	ASSSSSTDTQY
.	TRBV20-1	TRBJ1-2	SAIWRPYGYT
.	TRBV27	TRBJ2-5	ASSLYPPPTSGQETQY